The 26 T cell receptor beta chains listed next were all sequenced from one sample in a study of shared clonotypes between healthy human individuals. Sequencing was performed with immunoSEQ multiplex PCR; in TCRdb, only in-frame clones are kept and a portion is missing. The table includes 550,000 to 650,000 clones, around 96% detected once. Terminally differentiated effector memory CD45RA+ cells were left out of the naive CD8 fraction, which was CD45RO-negative and positively selected for CCR7. The specimen was naive CD8+ T cells sorted from blood. These receptors all stem from a woman in her 30s in good health.

V usage is TRBV30 and J usage is TRBJ2-2; TRBD2 aligns across 7 bases. The CDR3 contains 14 residues. With V trimmed by 4 bases and J by 7 bases, 9 bases remained unmatched. The V gene's germline CDR1 is GTSNPN and CDR2 SVGIG (reference sequence). CDR3 protein: CAWIGREWGGELFF. Here the CDR3 DNA reads TGTGCCTGGATAGGGCGGGAGTGGGGCGGGGAGCTGTTTTTT.

The chain couples TRBV27 to TRBJ2-7; TRBD1 agrees at 10 bases. V lost 8 bases, J lost 7 bases, and 8 bases stayed unmatched. Germline V CDR1 and CDR2: MNHEY, SMNVEV (reference sequence). The CDR3 is 13 amino acids. CDR3 in amino acids: CASGQDRGGEQYF. CDR3 bases: TGTGCCAGCGGACAGGACAGGGGGGGGGAGCAGTACTTC.

This clone was detected only once. This chain joins TRBV29-1 and TRBJ2-7; D gene uncertain. Per germline, CDR1 SQVTM and CDR2 ANQGSEA. Trimming left V 3 bases short and J 2 bases short, with 14 bases between. The CDR3 runs 14 residues. The CDR3 loop reads CSVEYGVEPYEQYF. The CDR3 DNA reads as TGCAGCGTTGAGTACGGAGTGGAGCCCTACGAGCAGTACTTC.

This clone was detected only once. The chain has TRBV29-1 and TRBJ1-1; D is uncertain. V was cut by 2 bases and J by 2 bases, with 9 bases left in between. The germline gives CDR1 SQVTM, CDR2 ANQGSEA. CDR3 size: 13 residues. Here the CDR3 reads CSVERGSNTEAFF. The CDR3 bases are TGCAGCGTTGAACGAGGGAGTAACACTGAAGCTTTCTTT.

This chain connects TRBV29-1 to TRBJ1-3, with no clear D. V was trimmed by 5 bases and J by 0 bases, leaving 11 bases between them. CDR3 size: 14 residues. Per the germline V gene, CDR1 is SQVTM and CDR2 is ANQGSEA. Here the CDR3 reads CSVYGAHSGNTIYF. In nucleotides, the CDR3 is TGCAGCGTTTACGGAGCACACTCTGGAAACACCATATATTTT.

The J gene is TRBJ2-5, the V gene TRBV28; possible D gene TRBD2, 5 bases. This CDR3 is 14 amino acids long. Germline CDR1 reads MDHEN; CDR2 reads SYDVKM. Trimming stripped 3 bases from V and 7 bases from J, with 15 bases between. CDR3 coding DNA: TGTGCCAGCAGTTTCGGGATGTCGGGGTGGACCCAGTACTTC. Protein product: CASSFGMSGWTQYF. The variable domain in full, with the rest retrieved from reference TRBV28 and TRBJ2-5, is DVKVTQSSRYLVKRTGEKVFLECVQDMDHENMFWYRQDPGLGLRLIYFSYDVKMKEKGDIPEGYSVSREKKERFSLILESASTNQTSMYLCASSFGMSGWTQYFGPGTRLLVL.

The rearrangement links TRBV7-2 to TRBJ2-7; no firm D call. The CDR3 is 17 amino acids. From germline, CDR1 is SGHTA and CDR2 FQGNSA. Deletions cut 1 base from V and 0 bases from J, with 16 bases between. CDR3: CASSLGWDLESSYEQYF. DNA for the CDR3: TGTGCCAGCAGCTTAGGTTGGGATCTAGAGAGCTCCTACGAGCAGTACTTC.

CDR3 in amino acids: CASSSGSYEQYF. The CDR3 DNA is TGTGCCAGCTCTTCAGGGTCCTACGAGCAGTACTTC. V and J are TRBV5-5 and TRBJ2-7; possibly TRBD1 for D (5 bases). Looked up from germline, CDR1 is SGHKS and CDR2 is YYEKEE (reference sequence). V lost 7 bases and J 1 base, leaving 9 bases between the germline ends. CDR3 length: 12 residues.

The CDR3 DNA follows: TGTGCCAGCAGCTTGAGGGCAGGGCCCACCTACGAGCAGTACTTC. This encodes CASSLRAGPTYEQYF. V and J are TRBV5-6 and TRBJ2-5; D possibly corresponds to TRBD1 (5 bases). The DNA end is more similar to TRBJ2-7, so the J call may be wrong. CDR3 length: 15 residues. The germline gives CDR1 SGHDT, CDR2 YYEEEE.

This clone was picked up one time. V and J are TRBV9 and TRBJ2-3; tentative D call: TRBD2 (6 bases). The CDR3 contains 16 residues. V was trimmed by 3 bases and J by 2 bases, leaving 16 bases between them. The germline V gene has CDR1 SGDLS and CDR2 YYNGEE. CDR3 in DNA: TGTGCCAGCAGCGCTACCGGGAGAGTTACCACAGATACGCAGTATTTT. This sequence encodes CASSATGRVTTDTQYF.

The chain is built from TRBV30 and TRBJ2-1; 10 bases map to TRBD1. J lost 5 bases, V lost 5 bases, and 6 bases had no gene match. The CDR3 sequence is 14 residues long. Germline CDR1 reads GTSNPN; CDR2 reads SVGIG (reference sequence). The CDR3: CAWAPGQGNNEQFF. CDR3 in DNA: TGTGCCTGGGCCCCGGGACAGGGGAACAATGAGCAGTTCTTC. Drawing the rest from reference TRBV30 and TRBJ2-1, the complete variable domain is SQTIHQWPATLVQPVGSPLSLECTVEGTSNPNLYWYRQAAGRGLQLLFYSVGIGQISSEVPQNLSASRPQDRQFILSSKKLLLSDSGFYLCAWAPGQGNNEQFFGPGTRLTVL.

This clone has only one observation. The DNA of the CDR3 is TGTGCCAGCAGTTTACCGACAGGGGGCACAGATACGCAGTATTTT. It specifies CASSLPTGGTDTQYF. The chain has TRBV28 and TRBJ2-3, with 8 positions matching TRBD1. Germline assignment: CDR1 MDHEN and CDR2 SYDVKM. There are 15 residues in the CDR3. V lost 2 bases, J lost 1 base, and 2 bases stayed unmatched.

This clone was seen just once. V usage is TRBV29-1 and J usage is TRBJ1-5; no reliable D call. V dropped 2 bases and J dropped 0 bases, with 5 bases sitting between them. This CDR3 has 13 residues. CDR1 SQVTM and CDR2 ANQGSEA come from the germline V gene. The chain's CDR3 is CSVELDSNQPQHF. Here the CDR3 DNA reads TGCAGCGTTGAATTAGATAGCAATCAGCCCCAGCATTTT.

This clone was recorded a few times. The chain couples TRBV9 to TRBJ1-3; no definite D call. This CDR3 spans 12 amino acids. Germline assignment: CDR1 SGDLS and CDR2 YYNGEE. The V end was cut by 5 bases, the J end by 7 bases, with 10 bases between. CDR3 amino acids: CASRSDHNTIYF. The CDR3 nucleotides are TGTGCCAGCAGGTCCGACCATAACACCATATATTTT.

The CDR3 DNA is TGTGCCAGCAGTGAACGCGGGGACTCCTACGTTGCAACTAATGAAAAACTGTTTTTT. Translated: CASSERGDSYVATNEKLFF. The V gene is TRBV6-1, the J gene TRBJ1-4, with D maybe TRBD1 (5 bases). Trimming took 2 bases from V and 0 from J, leaving 19 bases between them. Looked up from germline, CDR1 is MNHNS and CDR2 is SASEGT. This CDR3 region has 19 residues.

The rearrangement joins TRBV7-2 to TRBJ1-2; 10 nucleotides align to TRBD1. The germline gives CDR1 SGHTA, CDR2 FQGNSA. This CDR3 is built from 17 residues. The ends lost 1 base at V and 7 bases at J; junction bases unmatched: 12. In DNA, the CDR3 is TGTGCCAGCAGCTTAGACCAGGGACAGGGGATCTTCATTGGCTACACCTTC. It codes for CASSLDQGQGIFIGYTF. Together with reference TRBV7-2 and TRBJ1-2, the CDR3 gives the full variable domain: GAGVSQSPSNKVTEKGKDVELRCDPISGHTALYWYRQSLGQGLEFLIYFQGNSAPDKSGLPSDRFSAERTGGSVSTLTIQRTQQEDSAVYLCASSLDQGQGIFIGYTFGSGTRLTVV.

The chain combines TRBV13 with TRBJ2-7; 9 nucleotides agree with TRBD1. The length of the CDR3 is 14 residues. V was clipped by 5 bases and J by 3 bases; unmatched bases: 5. Germline CDR1 PRHDT, CDR2 FYEKMQ (reference sequence). In DNA, the CDR3 is TGTGCCAGCAGCACGGGACAGGGAGGCTACGAGCAGTACTTC. Amino acids: CASSTGQGGYEQYF.

The chain is built from TRBV29-1 and TRBJ2-1; 12 bases are shared with TRBD2. J was trimmed by 10 bases and V by 4 bases; bases with no gene match: 20. Per the germline V gene, CDR1 is SQVTM and CDR2 is ANQGSEA. The CDR3 is 18 residues long. The CDR3 region has the DNA TGCAGCGTTGGGGGTGGGACAGCCCTAAGGACTAGCGGGGACGAGCAGTTCTTC. Amino acids: CSVGGGTALRTSGDEQFF.

The chain joins TRBV7-9 to TRBJ2-1; TRBD2 matches at 10 bases. This CDR3 has 18 residues. Looked up from germline, CDR1 is SEHNR and CDR2 is FQNEAQ (reference sequence). The J segment lost 5 bases and the V segment lost 5 bases, leaving 15 bases of the junction unmatched. CDR3 protein: CASSPTTSGFVLNNEQFF. DNA for the CDR3: TGTGCCAGCAGCCCAACGACTAGCGGGTTCGTGCTCAACAATGAGCAGTTCTTC.

The chain has TRBV4-1 and TRBJ1-4, with TRBD1 as a possible D gene (5 bases). The CDR3 has 16 amino acids. Germline-derived CDR1 and CDR2 are MGHRA and YSYEKL. V was shortened by 3 bases and J by 8 bases, with 19 bases between the two germline ends. DNA of the CDR3: TGCGCCAGCAGCCAGGGGCACCGGGACGATGACGAAAAACTGTTTTTT. Translating it yields CASSQGHRDDDEKLFF.

The chain uses TRBV19 and TRBJ1-1; 11 bases align to TRBD1. V shed 6 bases and J 6 bases; nucleotides not matched to a gene: 3. Germline V gives CDR1 LNHDA, CDR2 SQIVND (reference sequence). This CDR3 is built from 13 residues. The CDR3 nucleotides are TGTGCCAGTAGCGGACAGGGGGCCCCTGAAGCTTTCTTT. Translation gives CASSGQGAPEAFF.

The chain recombines TRBV27 with TRBJ2-6; D remains ambiguous. Germline assignment: CDR1 MNHEY and CDR2 SMNVEV (reference sequence). The CDR3 has 17 amino acids. V lost 7 bases and J lost 0, with 16 bases in between. CDR3 in DNA: TGTGCCAGCATCCCATGGGCCCCCGGCTCTGGGGCCAACGTCCTGACTTTC. Translating gives CASIPWAPGSGANVLTF.

The chain couples TRBV10-1 to TRBJ2-2; D is unresolved. The CDR3 extends over 15 amino acids. Germline-derived CDR1 and CDR2 are WNHNN and SYGVQD (reference sequence). V lost 1 base to trimming and J lost 6 bases, with 12 bases between them. CDR3 sequence reads: CASSEWQDVPGELFF. In DNA form, the CDR3 reads TGCGCCAGCAGTGAGTGGCAGGACGTACCCGGGGAGCTGTTTTTT.

The CDR3 sequence is CASGDLSGVYVEQFF. Written as DNA, the CDR3 is TGTGCCAGCGGGGACCTTAGCGGGGTGTATGTTGAGCAGTTCTTC. The V and J genes are TRBV6-5 and TRBJ2-1, with 8 bases matching TRBD2. The J segment lost 9 bases and the V segment lost 8 bases, leaving 15 bases of the junction unmatched. The CDR3 extends over 15 amino acids. Germline V CDR1 and CDR2: MNHEY, SVGAGI.

The chain carries TRBV4-1 and TRBJ2-1; 9 nucleotides align to TRBD2. Germline assignment: CDR1 MGHRA and CDR2 YSYEKL. Trimming at V came to 3 bases and at J to 5 bases, leaving 5 bases not matched to a gene. The CDR3 loop spans 15 amino acids. The chain's CDR3 is CASSQGREGNNEQFF. In nucleotides, the CDR3 is TGCGCCAGCAGCCAGGGGCGGGAGGGTAACAATGAGCAGTTCTTC.

This rearrangement joins TRBV7-9 to TRBJ2-3; a possible D gene is TRBD1 (5 bases). The CDR3 is made up of 12 amino acids. Between the trimmed V and J ends, which lost 2 bases and 8 bases, there was a span of 8 bases. CDR1 and CDR2 (germline): SEHNR, FQNEAQ (reference sequence). The CDR3 DNA follows: TGTGCCAGCAGCTTATTTAGGGGTACGCAGTATTTT. It is translated as CASSLFRGTQYF.